This paragraph reports one T cell receptor beta chain. This record belongs to a study of blood T cells in healthy people across ages. This CDR3 comprises 12 residues. In germline, CDR1 is SQVTM, CDR2 ANQGSEA. Trimming took off 4 bases at V and 7 bases at J, with 11 bases between the two ends. The use of a sample-barcoded 5' primer and a J-beta primer mix characterized a second PCR of roughly 6 to 11 cycles. TCRdb fed the 5' RACE reads into MiXCR, producing one record per CDR3 protein. In the table there are hundreds of thousands of distinct CDR3 sequences, 25% to 30% of which are singletons. The gene calls are TRBV29-1 and TRBJ2-1; D gene unclear. Sequencing was performed on blood. The source of this sequence is a woman older than 75 in good health. The CDR3 region has the DNA TGCAGCGTTGTCGTCCCTCCGAATGAGCAGTTCTTC. Translation: CSVVVPPNEQFF.